The TCR beta chain under discussion was sequenced for a study of T cell changes during pregnancy in multiple sclerosis. This table comes from immunoSEQ multiplex PCR, and its TCRdb copy is limited to in-frame clones, with some not included. Counted here are around 62,000 clones, approximately 90% occurring once; the ten biggest clones make up 2.5%. The CDR3 is 14 residues long. Trimming took off 0 bases at V and 1 base at J, with 7 bases between the two ends. Germline lookup yields CDR1 SGHRS and CDR2 YFSETQ. The TCR was taken from a female donor with multiple sclerosis, enrolled in a pregnancy study. V gene TRBV5-1 combines with J gene TRBJ1-1; D gene ambiguous. The input for sequencing was peripheral blood, taken in the first trimester of pregnancy. For the CDR3, the DNA is TGCGCCAGCAGCTTGGAGGCAGGGAACACTGAAGCTTTCTTT. Amino acids: CASSLEAGNTEAFF.